Listed below are T cell receptor beta chains from one sample, sequenced in a study of shared clonotypes between healthy human individuals. Libraries were prepared by immunoSEQ multiplex PCR; TCRdb keeps only in-frame clonotypes and omits some of them. The table has around 2.1 million clones, about 93% seen once; the top ten hold 1.5% to 2%. Sample: naive CD8+ T cells from PBMCs. These receptors originate from a man aged 18 to 30 in good health. Some clones in this sample may be carry-over from other donors' samples. CDR3s include the opening cysteine and the closing phenylalanine or tryptophan.

TRBV27	16	TRBJ2-1	CASSLTSPFVDNEQFF
TRBV7-9	11	TRBJ2-2	CASSFEAELFF
TRBV28	12	TRBJ1-4	CASSPPLSSLFF
TRBV28	15	TRBJ1-1	CASKNLHRAGTEAFF
TRBV2	15	TRBJ2-1	CASSDMVVAVNEQFF
TRBV13	12	TRBJ2-5	CASSFGFETQYF
TRBV29-1	19	TRBJ2-3	CSAPPPPGTLLEGPDTQYF
TRBV27	13	TRBJ1-2	CASRAQGFYGYTF
TRBV6-5	16	TRBJ2-3	CASSYTDRDNTDTQYF
TRBV7-9	13	TRBJ2-7	CASGGGSSYEQYF
TRBV19	17	TRBJ2-2	CASSIEGLGWNTGELFF
TRBV28	13	TRBJ1-5	CASSLTPGQPQHF
TRBV9	13	TRBJ2-3	CASSVDSTDTQYF
TRBV11-2	16	TRBJ2-2	CASSSPYRGQTGELFF
TRBV15	13	TRBJ2-6	CATSLPGANVLTF
TRBV7-9	14	TRBJ2-7	CASSLVPGDYEQYF
TRBV25-1	18	TRBJ2-3	CASSEGEGESVSSGTQYF
TRBV27	14	TRBJ1-1	CASSLSVRNTEAFF
TRBV7-9	18	TRBJ2-4	CASSPSGVGPYPENIQYF
TRBV2	14	TRBJ1-1	CASSEGVGEAAAFF
TRBV5-6	15	TRBJ2-3	CATSTLGGSTDTQYF
TRBV11-2	15	TRBJ2-7	CASSVPGTAPYEQYF
TRBV27	16	TRBJ2-1	CASSLSQGESYNEQFF
TRBV5-4	16	TRBJ2-2	CASSMGQGGGTGELFF
TRBV5-8	16	TRBJ2-7	CASSLGYRLASYEQYF
TRBV9	13	TRBJ2-7	CASSPSPIYEQYF
TRBV27	15	TRBJ2-2	CASSLGPANTGELFF